The present TCR beta chain was sequenced within a study of T cell changes during pregnancy in multiple sclerosis. Here immunoSEQ multiplex PCR was the method, and the copy in TCRdb shows in-frame clones only, minus some. The table has some 85,000 clones, about 94% seen once; the top ten hold 0.7% to 0.95%. The ends were cut back, 3 bases at V and 2 bases at J, with 7 bases in the middle. The CDR3 covers 13 residues. Germline V gene lookup returns CDR1 SGDLS and CDR2 YYNGEE. The receptor was derived from a female donor with multiple sclerosis, enrolled in a pregnancy study. This material consisted of peripheral blood, taken in the third trimester of pregnancy. The chain carries TRBV9 and TRBJ2-3; TRBD1 might be the D (5 bases). The CDR3 spells CASSEGDTDTQYF. For the CDR3, the DNA is TGTGCCAGCAGCGAAGGGGACACAGATACGCAGTATTTT.